This T cell receptor (beta chain) was obtained from a study of T cell changes during pregnancy in multiple sclerosis. TCRdb's copy holds only in-frame clones and misses some; the assay was immunoSEQ multiplex PCR. The profile covers fewer than 30,000 clones, with around nine tenths appearing a single time and 9.4% taken by the ten largest. The V gene end was trimmed by 4 bases and the J gene end by 6 bases; junction bases not matched to a gene: 9. CDR1 is MRHNA, CDR2 SNTAGT, per germline. CDR3 size: 16 residues. The receptor was derived from a female donor in good health, enrolled as a control in a pregnancy study. The material sequenced was CD8+ T cells from peripheral blood mononuclear cells, taken in the third trimester of pregnancy. This chain uses TRBV6-4 with TRBJ2-3; TRBD2 matches at 11 bases. The CDR3 reads CASSVFSGGASDTQYF. CDR3 sequence (DNA): TGTGCCAGCAGTGTATTTAGCGGGGGGGCCTCGGATACGCAGTATTTT.